The 23 T cell receptor beta chains below were found in one sample sequenced in a study of blood T cell repertoires in COVID-19. Clones were read by immunoSEQ multiplex PCR, and TCRdb kept only the in-frame ones, dropping some. The table lists 400,000 or so clones, roughly 87% of them singletons. The sequencing sample was made of PBMCs or T cells enriched from blood (not recorded which). The receptors shown here come from a man younger than 35 who had recovered from COVID-19.

The J gene is TRBJ2-6, the V gene TRBV25-1, with D maybe TRBD1 (6 bases). The CDR3 runs to 16 residues. Per the germline V gene, CDR1 is MGHDK and CDR2 is SYGVNS. V was pared by 6 bases and J by 0 bases, with 12 bases between. This chain's CDR3 is CASRQGSSSGANVLTF. The CDR3 DNA is TGTGCCAGCAGACAGGGCTCAAGCTCTGGGGCCAACGTCCTGACTTTC.

V is TRBV12-3 or TRBV12-4 and J is TRBJ1-1; TRBD1 is a possible D gene (5 bases). Trimming cost V 3 bases and J 5 bases, with 10 bases left between them. This CDR3 is built from 13 residues. The CDR3 bases are TGTGCCAGCAGTTTCGGAGGGGCGACTGAAGCTTTCTTT. Protein sequence: CASSFGGATEAFF.

The chain carries TRBV11-2 and TRBJ2-1, with D possibly TRBD2 on 5 matching bases. CDR3 length: 13 amino acids. Germline CDR1 reads SGHAT; CDR2 reads FQNNGV. Deletions cut 5 bases from V and 4 bases from J, with 9 bases between. The CDR3 DNA sequence: TGTGCCAGCAGCAGGACTCCGTACAATGAGCAGTTCTTC. Translated, it gives CASSRTPYNEQFF. Variable domain in full (rest from reference TRBV11-2 and TRBJ2-1): EAGVAQSPRYKIIEKRQSVAFWCNPISGHATLYWYQQILGQGPKLLIQFQNNGVVDDSQLPKDRFSAERLKGVDSTLKIQPAKLEDSAVYLCASSRTPYNEQFFGPGTRLTVL.

In this sample, this clone turned up a few times. This chain joins TRBV25-1 and TRBJ1-4, with D hard to call. Germline CDR1 and CDR2: MGHDK and SYGVNS. The CDR3 is 15 amino acids. V was clipped by 1 base and J by 8 bases, with 14 bases between them. In DNA form, the CDR3 reads TGTGCCAGCAGTGAATTAGCCACATCGGGGGAAAAACTGTTTTTT. It codes for CASSELATSGEKLFF.

The chain uses TRBV10-3 and TRBJ1-4; no reliable D call. Trimming took off 6 bases at V and 8 bases at J, with 16 bases between the two ends. Germline CDR1 ENHRY, CDR2 SYGVKD. CDR3 length: 14 amino acids. CDR3 sequence reads: CAISRRLGEEKLFF. CDR3 bases: TGTGCCATCAGCCGACGATTAGGAGAGGAAAAACTGTTTTTT.

This chain connects TRBV5-5 to TRBJ1-5; possibly TRBD1 for D (6 bases). CDR3 length equals 16 residues. With 0 bases removed from V and 2 bases from J, the gap between germline ends came to 12 bases. Germline V lookup: CDR1 SGHKS, CDR2 YYEKEE (reference sequence). The CDR3 sequence is CASSLEQGRGNQPQHF. The CDR3 region has the DNA TGTGCCAGCAGCTTGGAACAGGGAAGGGGCAATCAGCCCCAGCATTTT.

V and J are TRBV28 and TRBJ2-7; no clear D. Germline values: CDR1 MDHEN, CDR2 SYDVKM. The CDR3 has 12 residues. V gave up 2 bases and J gave up 8 bases, with 10 bases separating them. CDR3 residues: CASSLLIPKQYF. For the CDR3, the DNA is TGTGCCAGCAGTTTACTAATACCTAAGCAGTACTTC.

This clone was seen many times. The sample carries other DNA sequences with the same CDR3. The chain combines TRBV28 with TRBJ1-2; 8 bases line up with TRBD1. The germline V gene encodes CDR1 MDHEN and CDR2 SYDVKM. The CDR3 is made up of 14 amino acids. With V trimmed by 6 bases and J by 2 bases, 5 bases remained unmatched. The CDR3 here is CASRLQGGNYGYTF. The CDR3 DNA follows: TGTGCCAGCAGGCTACAGGGGGGGAACTATGGCTACACCTTC.

About this clone: At the DNA level, this CDR3 is encoded by other sequences in the same sample as well. The gene calls are TRBV29-1 and TRBJ1-3; 8 nucleotides align to TRBD1. The CDR3 sequence is 12 residues long. Germline V gene lookup returns CDR1 SQVTM and CDR2 ANQGSEA. V was clipped by 6 bases and J by 3 bases; unmatched bases: 1. DNA of the CDR3: TGCAGCGTCGACAGGGGTGGAAACACCATATATTTT. Translated: CSVDRGGNTIYF.

This sequence joins TRBV6-5 and TRBJ1-1, with D uncertain. This CDR3 contains 13 residues. V was trimmed by 4 bases and J by 5 bases, leaving 11 bases between them. Germline V gene sequence: CDR1 MNHEY, CDR2 SVGAGI. Written as DNA, the CDR3 is TGTGCCAGCAGTTCCCGGAGGGAAACTGAAGCTTTCTTT. Translation: CASSSRRETEAFF.

This chain connects TRBV7-2 to TRBJ2-5; possible D gene TRBD1, 6 bases. V was shortened by 2 bases and J by 0 bases, with 10 bases between the two germline ends. CDR1 SGHTA and CDR2 FQGNSA come from the germline V gene. CDR3 length: 15 residues. CDR3 sequence reads: CASSLNRVYQETQYF. Written as DNA, the CDR3 is TGTGCCAGCAGCTTAAACAGGGTATACCAAGAGACCCAGTACTTC.

The V and J genes are TRBV7-9 and TRBJ2-5, with 10 bases identical to TRBD1. The germline gives CDR1 SEHNR, CDR2 FQNEAQ (reference sequence). This CDR3 is 16 amino acids long. V trimming: 4 bases; J trimming: 3 bases; junction bases outside the gene matches: 8. CDR3 amino acids: CASSSTDRGAEETQYF. CDR3 coding DNA: TGTGCCAGCAGCTCTACGGACAGGGGGGCAGAAGAGACCCAGTACTTC.

The chain employs TRBV5-5 and TRBJ1-2; D may be TRBD1 (6 bases). CDR3 length: 15 residues. Per germline, CDR1 SGHKS and CDR2 YYEKEE (reference sequence). Deletions cut 3 bases from V and 8 bases from J, with 20 bases between. The DNA of the CDR3 is TGTGCCAGCAGCTCCGACCCGACAGGTCGCTACGGCTACACCTTC. It translates to CASSSDPTGRYGYTF.

The rearrangement uses TRBV28 and TRBJ2-2; D remains ambiguous. V was trimmed by 8 bases and J by 7 bases, leaving 17 bases between them. The CDR3 consists of 14 residues. Germline V gene lookup returns CDR1 MDHEN and CDR2 SYDVKM. The CDR3 here is CASSVPQRGGELFF. The CDR3 DNA reads TGTGCCAGCTCGGTGCCCCAAAGAGGCGGGGAGCTGTTTTTT. Full variable domain (outside the CDR3, taken from reference TRBV28 and TRBJ2-2): DVKVTQSSRYLVKRTGEKVFLECVQDMDHENMFWYRQDPGLGLRLIYFSYDVKMKEKGDIPEGYSVSREKKERFSLILESASTNQTSMYLCASSVPQRGGELFFGEGSRLTVL.

The chain has TRBV5-6 and TRBJ2-2; no definite D call. The CDR3 contains 14 residues. Trimming removed 3 bases at V and 1 base at J, with 7 bases between. The germline CDR1 and CDR2 sequences are SGHDT and YYEEEE. CDR3 residues: CASSSSRNTGELFF. In DNA, the CDR3 is TGTGCCAGCAGCTCTTCGCGGAACACCGGGGAGCTGTTTTTT.

As regards this clone: Other DNA sequences in the sample encode the same CDR3. The J gene is TRBJ1-1, the V gene TRBV5-4; D gene ambiguous. The V end was cut by 4 bases, the J end by 0 bases, with 10 bases between. Germline V gene data show CDR1 as SGHNT and CDR2 as YYREEE (reference sequence). This CDR3 spans 14 amino acids. CDR3 region: CASSPGGMNTEAFF. CDR3 DNA sequence: TGTGCCAGCAGCCCGGGCGGGATGAACACTGAAGCTTTCTTT.

The V and J genes are TRBV5-5 and TRBJ1-1, with D tentatively TRBD1 (6 bases). This CDR3 is 14 amino acids long. The V and J ends lost 4 bases and 3 bases respectively, with 13 bases between them. CDR1 is SGHKS, CDR2 YYEKEE, per germline (reference sequence). The CDR3 here is CASSRTGWDTEAFF. The CDR3 DNA reads as TGTGCCAGCAGCCGAACAGGGTGGGACACTGAAGCTTTCTTT.

The chain is built from TRBV28 and TRBJ2-7; 10 nucleotides align to TRBD1. The CDR3 contains 16 residues. CDR1 is MDHEN, CDR2 SYDVKM, per germline. Trimming at V came to 5 bases and at J to 4 bases, leaving 11 bases not matched to a gene. The CDR3 spells CASSPSPGTGDYEQYF. In nucleotides, the CDR3 is TGTGCCAGCAGTCCCTCTCCAGGGACAGGGGATTACGAGCAGTACTTC.

The chain employs TRBV14 and TRBJ2-1; D may be TRBD2 (6 bases). The CDR3 is made up of 15 amino acids. Germline CDR1 SGHDN, CDR2 FVKESK. The V end was cut by 0 bases, the J end by 6 bases, with 12 bases between. The CDR3 region has the DNA TGTGCCAGCAGCCAAGAGGGGGGTCGAGGCAATGAGCAGTTCTTC. It translates to CASSQEGGRGNEQFF.

This chain links TRBV27 with TRBJ2-7, with a possible D match to TRBD2 (5 bases). The CDR3 totals 13 residues. Trimming stripped 4 bases from V and 6 bases from J, with 13 bases between. Germline CDR1 and CDR2: MNHEY and SMNVEV (reference sequence). CDR3 DNA: TGTGCCAGCAGTTCTTCAGGAGGACGCGAGCAGTACTTC. Its protein product is CASSSSGGREQYF.

The chain couples TRBV19 to TRBJ1-5; D ambiguous. The CDR3 consists of 15 residues. Germline CDR1 is LNHDA and CDR2 is SQIVND (reference sequence). V lost 1 base, J lost 3 bases, and 10 bases lay in between. In DNA, the CDR3 is TGTGCCAGTAGTATAGTGGCCGAACCCAATCAGCCCCAGCATTTT. Amino acid sequence: CASSIVAEPNQPQHF.

This chain connects TRBV9 to TRBJ1-3; 8 positions match TRBD1. With 3 bases clipped from V and 4 bases from J, the junction kept 3 bases outside the gene matches. Germline CDR1 is SGDLS and CDR2 is YYNGEE. The CDR3 consists of 14 residues. The CDR3 region is CASSAGTGGNTIYF. The CDR3 DNA reads TGTGCCAGCAGCGCCGGGACAGGAGGAAACACCATATATTTT.

On this clone: This sequence may be a read error, since a much larger clone differs from it by one base. This same CDR3 is encoded by further DNA sequences in the sample. V and J are TRBV5-1 and TRBJ1-4; 9 bases map to TRBD1. Unmatched junction bases numbered 2, after V lost 0 bases and J lost 8 bases. The germline CDR1 and CDR2 sequences are SGHRS and YFSETQ. This CDR3 has 14 residues. The CDR3: CASSLGQGGEKLFF. The CDR3 coding sequence is TGCGCCAGCAGCTTGGGACAGGGGGGAGAAAAACTGTTTTTT.